This T cell receptor (beta chain) was sequenced in a study of CD8+CD57+ T cells in acquired aplastic anemia. At the level of the study: The mean DNA yield obtained from sorted CD4+ and CD8+ cells came to approximately 3.2 ug.

Sequencing was done on patients that had shown CD8+CD57+ cell expansion by flow cytometry. The study sampled blood from patients who had received no therapy. TCR beta VDJ and CDR3 profiles were obtained from a genomic DNA template. MiXCR was run by TCRdb on the reads, yielding one entry per CDR3 protein. The sample has about 160,000 distinct CDR3 sequences, less than 60% seen once. This clonotype was counted only a few times. Germline V gene data show CDR1 as ENHRY and CDR2 as SYGVKD. The CDR3 extends over 14 amino acids. Losses at the gene ends were 10 bases for V and 5 bases for J; bases not matched to a gene: 6.

Sequencing used sorted CD4+, CD8+, or CD8+CD57+ T cells (not recorded which) from PBMCs. The clonotype was recovered from a human donor with aplastic anemia. The chain combines TRBV10-3 with TRBJ2-3; TRBD2 aligns across 13 bases. CDR3 residues: CATTGTSGKDTQYF. The CDR3 nucleotides read TGTGCCACCACCGGGACTAGCGGGAAAGATACGCAGTATTTT.